This passage covers 26 T cell receptor beta chains from one sample sequenced in a study of T-cell reconstitution after alpha-beta-depleted transplantation in children. A library of TCRbeta sequences, prepared with unique molecular identifiers, was generated. TCRdb re-called the PCR reads with MiXCR, one entry per CDR3 protein. The table includes over 550,000 distinct CDR3 sequences, about 11% detected once. The sample here was PBMCs from the stem cell graft donor, taken from the stem cell graft. The receptor set was obtained from a human donor who donated a stem cell graft to a child with acute myeloid leukemia.

This clonotype was found a few times. The chain recombines TRBV18 with TRBJ2-7; D not certain. Per the germline V gene, CDR1 is KGHSH and CDR2 is LQKENI. The CDR3 is 13 amino acids. The V end was cut by 3 bases, the J end by 5 bases, with 11 bases between. The CDR3 DNA reads TGTGCCAGCTCACCCGGAGTCGGTAACGAGCAGTACTTC. This encodes CASSPGVGNEQYF.

This clonotype was observed a few times. The chain couples TRBV6-1 to TRBJ1-4; 9 nucleotides agree with TRBD1. J lost 6 bases, V lost 6 bases, and 8 bases had no gene match. The CDR3 sequence is 15 residues long. From germline, CDR1 is MNHNS and CDR2 SASEGT. The CDR3 DNA follows: TGTGCCAGCAGGAGTCCGGGACAGGGATATGAAAAACTGTTTTTT. It codes for CASRSPGQGYEKLFF.

This clonotype has a handful of counts. The V and J genes are TRBV9 and TRBJ2-3; 8 bases are a match to TRBD2. Germline-derived CDR1 and CDR2 are SGDLS and YYNGEE. The V gene end was trimmed by 4 bases and the J gene end by 4 bases; junction bases not matched to a gene: 11. This CDR3 region has 16 residues. CDR3 loop: CASSPRVAGRADTQYF. Here the CDR3 DNA reads TGTGCCAGCAGCCCTCGGGTAGCGGGGCGCGCAGATACGCAGTATTTT.

This clonotype was seen a handful of times. The genes are TRBV27 and TRBJ2-1, with D possibly matching TRBD2 (6 bases). CDR3 length equals 15 residues. V was pared by 4 bases and J by 3 bases, with 13 bases between. Germline CDR1 and CDR2: MNHEY and SMNVEV (reference sequence). This CDR3 reads CASSSGGVDYNEQFF. DNA for the CDR3: TGTGCCAGCAGTTCCGGCGGGGTGGACTACAATGAGCAGTTCTTC.

This chain links TRBV3-1 with TRBJ2-5, with D maybe TRBD1 (6 bases). The germline V gene has CDR1 LGHDT and CDR2 YNNKEL (reference sequence). Trimming shortened V by 2 bases and J by 4 bases, and 14 bases separated the two germline ends. CDR3 length equals 15 residues. CDR3 DNA: TGTGCCAGCAGCCAACAAGGGGGATATAGAGAGACCCAGTACTTC. Translated: CASSQQGGYRETQYF.

The chain employs TRBV20-1 and TRBJ2-1, with a tentative D call TRBD1 (6 bases). Per the germline V gene, CDR1 is DFQATT and CDR2 is SNEGSKA (reference sequence). The CDR3 covers 14 residues. Deletions cut 6 bases from V and 0 bases from J, with 12 bases between. The CDR3 is CSAPGTSSYNEQFF. CDR3 sequence (DNA): TGCAGTGCCCCCGGGACAAGCTCCTACAATGAGCAGTTCTTC.

Many counts were recorded for this clonotype. The V and J genes are TRBV6-1 and TRBJ2-3; 7 bases are a match to TRBD2. Germline lookup yields CDR1 MNHNS and CDR2 SASEGT. V gave up 10 bases and J gave up 1 base; unmatched junction bases: 5. The CDR3 covers 13 residues. The CDR3, as DNA: TGTGCCACACGGGGAGGGGGCACAGATACGCAGTATTTT. It encodes CATRGGGTDTQYF.

This clonotype was seen many times. The V gene is TRBV12-3 or TRBV12-4, the J gene TRBJ1-1, with a weak D call TRBD1 (5 bases). The CDR3 has 14 residues. Trimming removed 3 bases from V and 1 base from J, with 9 bases in between. CDR3 region: CASSFGGTNTEAFF. DNA for the CDR3: TGTGCCAGCAGTTTCGGGGGGACGAACACTGAAGCTTTCTTT.

The chain has TRBV6-1 and TRBJ1-3; 8 positions agree with TRBD1. CDR3 length: 17 amino acids. V lost 5 bases to trimming and J lost 1 base; unmatched junction nucleotides: 10. The germline V gene encodes CDR1 MNHNS and CDR2 SASEGT. CDR3 DNA: TGTGCCAGCAGTCGCGGACAGGGTGGACCATCTGGAAACACCATATATTTT. Encoded protein: CASSRGQGGPSGNTIYF.

This clonotype was detected many times. The chain links TRBV6-2 or TRBV6-3 to TRBJ2-3, with D perhaps TRBD2 (6 bases). V lost 6 bases to trimming and J lost 2 bases, with 15 bases between them. This CDR3 spans 15 amino acids. Germline assignment: CDR1 MNHEY and CDR2 SVGEGT. The CDR3 region has the DNA TGTGCCAGCAGAACGGGAGCGGAAATCACAGATACGCAGTATTTT. Its protein is CASRTGAEITDTQYF.

A few counts support this clonotype. The gene calls are TRBV7-2 and TRBJ2-1; the D gene is possibly TRBD2 (6 bases). Trimming took 5 bases from V and 4 from J, leaving 15 bases between them. CDR1 is SGHTA and CDR2 is FQGNSA in the germline V gene. The CDR3 consists of 15 residues. The CDR3 DNA is TGTGCCAGCAGCCTGCTACCGGGAGTTTACAATGAGCAGTTCTTC. Its translation: CASSLLPGVYNEQFF.

The V call is TRBV20-1, the J call TRBJ2-3; the D is unclear. Germline V lookup: CDR1 DFQATT, CDR2 SNEGSKA (reference sequence). Deletions cut 1 base from V and 2 bases from J, with 10 bases between. The CDR3 runs 14 residues. The DNA for the CDR3 is TGCAGTGCTAGAGGGCTGGGGTCCACAGATACGCAGTATTTT. Its translation: CSARGLGSTDTQYF.

This clonotype occurred a few times. This chain uses TRBV19 with TRBJ2-7; maybe TRBD1 (6 bases). Deletions cut 3 bases from V and 0 bases from J, with 21 bases between. The V gene's germline CDR1 is LNHDA and CDR2 SQIVND (reference sequence). The CDR3 runs to 18 residues. In nucleotides, the CDR3 is TGTGCCAGTAGTATGGGTGGTCCGTGGACAGCCGCCTCCTACGAGCAGTACTTC. Translated, it gives CASSMGGPWTAASYEQYF.

This clonotype occurred many times. This chain links TRBV28 with TRBJ1-3; D might be TRBD1 (5 bases). In germline, CDR1 is MDHEN, CDR2 SYDVKM. The V and J ends lost 8 bases and 5 bases respectively, with 16 bases between them. The CDR3 sequence is 14 residues long. In nucleotides, the CDR3 is TGTGCCAGCCTCGGGAGGCAGGGAAGAAACACCATATATTTT. Its translation is CASLGRQGRNTIYF.

This clonotype was seen repeatedly, ten times or more. The rearrangement joins TRBV12-3 or TRBV12-4 to TRBJ2-5; no clear D. Trimming left V 3 bases short and J 6 bases short, with 8 bases between. CDR3 length equals 12 residues. The CDR3 sequence is CASSFQGKTQYF. CDR3 in DNA: TGTGCCAGCAGTTTCCAAGGCAAGACCCAGTACTTC.

This clonotype has only a few counts. V gene TRBV29-1 combines with J gene TRBJ2-5; 9 positions agree with TRBD2. The CDR3 runs to 14 residues. The trim removed 4 bases at V and 5 bases at J, leaving 8 bases unmatched. The germline V gene encodes CDR1 SQVTM and CDR2 ANQGSEA. The CDR3 sequence: CSVVVRTSEETQYF. CDR3 coding DNA: TGCAGCGTTGTCGTTAGGACTAGCGAGGAGACCCAGTACTTC.

The sample holds a few counts of this clonotype. The V call is TRBV18, the J call TRBJ2-2, with D hard to call. Germline V CDR1 and CDR2: KGHSH, LQKENI. This CDR3 contains 15 residues. V was shortened by 5 bases and J by 6 bases, with 16 bases between the two germline ends. CDR3 sequence reads: CASSTDRPSAGELFF. The CDR3 DNA sequence: TGTGCCAGCTCAACCGACCGCCCGTCTGCCGGGGAGCTGTTTTTT. The full variable domain, its missing parts supplied by reference TRBV18 and TRBJ2-2, is NAGVMQNPRHLVRRRGQEARLRCSPMKGHSHVYWYRQLPEEGLKFMVYLQKENIIDESGMPKERFSAEFPKEGPSILRIQQVVRGDSAAYFCASSTDRPSAGELFFGEGSRLTVL.

This clonotype occurred a few times. CDR3 DNA: TGCAGCGTTGATCAGGGGGCAACAGATACGCAGTATTTT. This encodes CSVDQGATDTQYF. The V call is TRBV29-1, the J call TRBJ2-3; TRBD1 aligns across 8 bases. The V segment lost 3 bases and the J segment 3 bases; nucleotides outside the gene matches: 2. The CDR3 totals 13 residues. In germline, CDR1 is SQVTM, CDR2 ANQGSEA.

This clonotype showed up many times. The rearrangement links TRBV10-3 to TRBJ1-4; perhaps TRBD1 as D (6 bases). V was shortened by 8 bases and J by 7 bases, with 14 bases between the two germline ends. This CDR3 has 13 amino acids. The germline V gene has CDR1 ENHRY and CDR2 SYGVKD. The CDR3, as DNA: TGTGCCATCTCGGCAGGGGCAAGTGAAAAACTGTTTTTT. It is translated as CAISAGASEKLFF.

This chain joins TRBV5-1 and TRBJ1-2; D remains unclear. The CDR3 spans 15 residues. Germline CDR1 is SGHRS and CDR2 is YFSETQ. V lost 0 bases and J lost 8, with 17 bases in between. As DNA, the CDR3 is TGCGCCAGCAGCTTGGGGGTGGTGGCTCAAGAAGGCTACACCTTC. As protein: CASSLGVVAQEGYTF.

This clonotype came up once. The rearrangement links TRBV10-3 to TRBJ2-1; 8 bases align to TRBD2. The CDR3 is 14 residues long. From germline, CDR1 is ENHRY and CDR2 SYGVKD. V was pared by 2 bases and J by 7 bases, with 4 bases of the junction left unmatched. CDR3 loop: CAISEAGGRNEQFF. CDR3 in DNA: TGTGCCATCAGTGAGGCGGGGGGACGGAATGAGCAGTTCTTC.

This clonotype was seen more than once but under ten times. The chain combines TRBV30 with TRBJ2-1; unclear D gene. V gave up 5 bases and J gave up 7 bases, with 15 bases separating them. CDR1 is GTSNPN, CDR2 SVGIG, per germline (reference sequence). CDR3 size: 13 residues. The DNA of the CDR3 is TGTGCCTGGGACCCAAGAGGTGGGAATGAGCAGTTCTTC. This encodes CAWDPRGGNEQFF.

The table lists this clonotype with a count of one. The gene calls are TRBV6-2 or TRBV6-3 and TRBJ2-2, with a tentative D call TRBD2 (7 bases). The CDR3 consists of 16 residues. Looked up from germline, CDR1 is MNHEY and CDR2 is SVGEGT. V was pared by 6 bases and J by 3 bases, with 17 bases between. CDR3 loop: CASSHSGGAYTGELFF. The CDR3 DNA sequence: TGTGCCAGCAGCCACTCGGGGGGCGCGTACACCGGGGAGCTGTTTTTT.

V and J are TRBV11-2 and TRBJ2-5; 11 bases fit TRBD2. Trimming at V came to 5 bases and at J to 4 bases, leaving 6 bases not matched to a gene. Germline-derived CDR1 and CDR2 are SGHAT and FQNNGV. The CDR3 is 15 residues long. The CDR3 here is CASSPGTSGAETQYF. The CDR3 coding sequence is TGTGCCAGCAGCCCCGGGACTAGCGGCGCAGAGACCCAGTACTTC. Drawing the rest from reference TRBV11-2 and TRBJ2-5, the complete variable domain is EAGVAQSPRYKIIEKRQSVAFWCNPISGHATLYWYQQILGQGPKLLIQFQNNGVVDDSQLPKDRFSAERLKGVDSTLKIQPAKLEDSAVYLCASSPGTSGAETQYFGPGTRLLVL.

This chain joins TRBV30 and TRBJ2-1; 8 nucleotides agree with TRBD2. V shed 3 bases and J 2 bases; nucleotides not matched to a gene: 6. The germline CDR1 and CDR2 sequences are GTSNPN and SVGIG (reference sequence). The CDR3 loop spans 15 amino acids. In DNA form, the CDR3 reads TGTGCCTGGAGAAGGCTAGCGGGCCCCTACAATGAGCAGTTCTTC. Its translation: CAWRRLAGPYNEQFF.

Ten or more counts support this clonotype. The chain couples TRBV7-9 to TRBJ2-7; 11 bases map to TRBD2. This CDR3 region has 15 residues. J was trimmed by 6 bases and V by 6 bases; bases with no gene match: 10. Germline V CDR1 and CDR2: SEHNR, FQNEAQ (reference sequence). The CDR3: CASSHAIGTSGEQYF. DNA for the CDR3: TGTGCCAGCAGTCATGCCATCGGGACTAGCGGCGAGCAGTACTTC.